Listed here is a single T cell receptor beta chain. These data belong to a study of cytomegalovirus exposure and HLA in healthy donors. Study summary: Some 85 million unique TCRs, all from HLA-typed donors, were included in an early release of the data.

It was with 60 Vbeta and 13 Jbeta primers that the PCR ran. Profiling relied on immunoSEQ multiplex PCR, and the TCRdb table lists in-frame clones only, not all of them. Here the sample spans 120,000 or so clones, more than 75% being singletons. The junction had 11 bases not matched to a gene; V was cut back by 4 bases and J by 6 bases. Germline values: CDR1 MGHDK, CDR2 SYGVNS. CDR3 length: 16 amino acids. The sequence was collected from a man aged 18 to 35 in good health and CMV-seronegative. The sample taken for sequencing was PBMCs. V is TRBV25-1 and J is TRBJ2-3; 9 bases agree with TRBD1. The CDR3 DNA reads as TGTGCCAGCAGTGTCCGGGACAGGGTTGGGGGGGATACGCAGTATTTT. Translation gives CASSVRDRVGGDTQYF.